Detailed here is one T cell receptor (beta chain). Its specificity is unknown. The source of the sample is a study of lymphopenia after photon versus proton radiotherapy. Study observations and caveats: Proton therapy kept repertoires fairly stable, unlike photons, which gained effector/memory cells. In patients who died, overall survival fell as post-nadir TCR diversity dropped more.

This CDR3 is built from 16 residues. Per germline, CDR1 LNHNV and CDR2 YYDKDF (reference sequence). V lost 3 bases, J lost 2 bases, and 7 bases stayed unmatched. Profiling relied on immunoSEQ multiplex PCR, and the TCRdb table lists in-frame clones only, not all of them. The data hold approximately 160,000 clones, with about nine tenths observed a single time. The chain uses TRBV15 and TRBJ2-5; 9 nucleotides match TRBD2. Specimen: peripheral blood, collected from a patient treated with photon-based radiotherapy. This receptor was obtained from a man aged 50 or older with gastric cancer. DNA of the CDR3: TGTGCCACCAGCAGTGGCTTAGCGGGAGTACAAGAGACCCAGTACTTC. This codes for CATSSGLAGVQETQYF.